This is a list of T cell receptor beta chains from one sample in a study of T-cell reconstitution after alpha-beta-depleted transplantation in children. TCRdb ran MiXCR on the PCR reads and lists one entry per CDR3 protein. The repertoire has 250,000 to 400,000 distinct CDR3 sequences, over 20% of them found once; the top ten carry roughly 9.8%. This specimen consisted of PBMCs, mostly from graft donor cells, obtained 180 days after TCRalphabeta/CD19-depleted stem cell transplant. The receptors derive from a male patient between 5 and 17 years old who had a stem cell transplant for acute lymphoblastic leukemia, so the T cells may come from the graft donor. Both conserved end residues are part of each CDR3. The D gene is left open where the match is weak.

CDR3aa: CASSQFGSSTDEQYF
j_gene: TRBJ2-7
v_gene: TRBV4-1
d_gene: -

CDR3aa: CASSLAAQGSYNEQFF
j_gene: TRBJ2-1
v_gene: TRBV5-1
d_gene: -

CDR3aa: CASSQSGTGFRCEAFF
j_gene: TRBJ1-1
v_gene: TRBV3-1
d_gene: TRBD1

CDR3aa: CASSLGPHRGHFTF
j_gene: TRBJ1-2
v_gene: TRBV12-3/TRBV12-4
d_gene: TRBD1

CDR3aa: CASSFMGGDTEAFF
j_gene: TRBJ1-1
v_gene: TRBV7-3
d_gene: -

CDR3aa: CSARRAYNTGELFF
j_gene: TRBJ2-2
v_gene: TRBV20-1
d_gene: -

CDR3aa: CASSSDRDGGYTF
j_gene: TRBJ1-2
v_gene: TRBV11-2
d_gene: -

CDR3aa: CASIDTLYKEQFF
j_gene: TRBJ2-1
v_gene: TRBV7-9
d_gene: -

CDR3aa: CTSSGGGGETRNTIYF
j_gene: TRBJ1-3
v_gene: TRBV1
d_gene: -

CDR3aa: CSARVRSWVNTEAFF
j_gene: TRBJ1-1
v_gene: TRBV20-1
d_gene: -

CDR3aa: CSARPPGAQGNEQFF
j_gene: TRBJ2-1
v_gene: TRBV20-1
d_gene: -

CDR3aa: CSARTDIATNEKLFF
j_gene: TRBJ1-4
v_gene: TRBV20-1
d_gene: -

CDR3aa: CSATGPDEQYF
j_gene: TRBJ2-7
v_gene: TRBV20-1
d_gene: -

CDR3aa: CASSNPGRGFSTDTQYF
j_gene: TRBJ2-3
v_gene: TRBV28
d_gene: -

CDR3aa: CASSYVGQGPSYEQYF
j_gene: TRBJ2-7
v_gene: TRBV6-5
d_gene: TRBD1

CDR3aa: CASSRAEWPFNEQYF
j_gene: TRBJ2-7
v_gene: TRBV12-3/TRBV12-4
d_gene: -

CDR3aa: CASSLGGGSGNTIYF
j_gene: TRBJ1-3
v_gene: TRBV5-1
d_gene: -

CDR3aa: CASSEYGTGASNTEAFF
j_gene: TRBJ1-1
v_gene: TRBV10-1
d_gene: TRBD1

CDR3aa: CAWSVRGAPNEKLFF
j_gene: TRBJ1-4
v_gene: TRBV30
d_gene: -

CDR3aa: CSALDGAGNTDTQYF
j_gene: TRBJ2-3
v_gene: TRBV20-1
d_gene: -

CDR3aa: CASSLGGQGANEQFF
j_gene: TRBJ2-1
v_gene: TRBV7-9
d_gene: TRBD1

CDR3aa: CASSVVGEGSDTQYF
j_gene: TRBJ2-3
v_gene: TRBV9
d_gene: -

CDR3aa: CATSDLGTGAHEQFF
j_gene: TRBJ2-1
v_gene: TRBV24-1
d_gene: TRBD1

CDR3aa: CASSLSDRTWAGANVLTF
j_gene: TRBJ2-6
v_gene: TRBV12-3/TRBV12-4
d_gene: -

CDR3aa: CASSQAPGLAVYEQYF
j_gene: TRBJ2-7
v_gene: TRBV14
d_gene: TRBD2

CDR3aa: CASSYQAGPYNEQFF
j_gene: TRBJ2-1
v_gene: TRBV6-5
d_gene: TRBD2

CDR3aa: CASSPPGQRFYEQYF
j_gene: TRBJ2-7
v_gene: TRBV4-2
d_gene: TRBD1

CDR3aa: CASSQGGGLGQYF
j_gene: TRBJ2-7
v_gene: TRBV14
d_gene: -